This TCR beta chain was identified during a study of T cells in localized non-small cell lung cancer. Produced via immunoSEQ multiplex PCR; TCRdb's table is partial and in-frame only. The data show 40,000 to 65,000 clones, with about 87% seen just once and about 16% held by the top ten. The study's findings and limits: Increased T cell density in blood showed an association with longer overall survival. Multi-region tumor sequencing was not done, so intratumor heterogeneity could not be excluded. Adjacent lung exhibited a median of about 57 among the 100 most abundant tumor clones. Compared with tumor, uninvolved adjacent lung displayed greater T cell clonality, ranking highest overall.

Details on this clone: Its antigen is not identified.

This TCR was sampled from a female donor with stage II lung adenocarcinoma. Sample: PBMCs, taken before any cancer treatment.

In DNA form, the CDR3 reads TGTGCCAGCACCAGGGGTCCGCCCTGGCCCCAGCATTTT. Amino acid sequence: CASTRGPPWPQHF. The chain uses TRBV11-2 and TRBJ1-5; a possible D gene is TRBD1 (6 bases). Germline CDR1 is SGHAT and CDR2 is FQNNGV. This CDR3 comprises 13 residues. V lost 7 bases, J lost 9 bases, and 16 bases lay in between.